This TCR beta chain was sequenced in a study of brain T cells in children with intractable seizures (dated by TCRdb to the early 2020s). Concerning the study at large: Resected brain tissue from about 50 pediatric epilepsy surgery cases was first screened for immune gene transcripts using a NanoString immunology panel. Among the approximately 12 selected surgery cases, pre-surgery blood was additionally sequenced for eight, leaving four cases with brain tissue only.

The paper's findings and limits, for the study overall: Viral specificity was inferred solely from CDR3 sequence similarity, and the HCMV serostatus of the patients was not known. Because sequencing depth was different between pre-surgery and post-surgery blood, clones absent from the pre-surgery sample may reflect undersampling.

This clone has just a few counts. Its antigen is still unknown. No base-level quality is on record; no much larger clone is a single base apart. Reading from cysteine to phenylalanine, the CDR3 counts 14 amino acids. Here the CDR3 DNA is all that survives: 42 bases in frame from base 1. V is pared back by 6 bases and J by 10 bases, with 16 bases lying between the germline termini. Via the germline V gene, CDR1 is SNHLY and CDR2 FYNNEI. The sample's time point label, in plain terms: blood from clinic visit 5 months post-surgery; TSC patient then seizure free. The surgery cases showing the highest brain T cell transcript signatures were chosen for TCR beta chain sequencing of brain tissue and, when available, of blood. Prior to surgery, the patients had been treated with at least one anti-epileptic drug. The TCR-sequenced patients were children whose drug-resistant epilepsy was caused by tuberous sclerosis complex, focal cortical dysplasia, Rasmussen encephalitis or hemimegalencephaly. Bulk genomic DNA was extracted from unsorted brain tissue and whole blood with the Monarch genomic DNA purification kit.

The immunoSEQ assay was used to generate TCR beta chain sequences from genomic DNA. On the authors' methods: CDR3 sequences not starting with the conserved framework cysteine at position 104 were manually removed. To get clonality, the normalized Shannon's Diversity Index was subtracted from one, giving values from 0 (maximal diversity) to 1 (oligoclonal). Chi-squared comparison-of-proportions tests were used to check whether the frequency of the same CDR3 differed between samples, for example brain versus blood. Public clonotypes were found by searching immuneACCESS, and the VDJdb browser was used to assess similarity to known antiviral clonotypes. TCRdb retrieved this table from immuneACCESS and kept in-frame rearrangements only. Not all clones are present; in checked studies, unresolved V genes account for under half, and no reason is known for the remainder. That table furnishes V, J and clone size, whereas the DNA furnished D and trimming. This sample is represented by about 340,000 clones; roughly 92% of them were singletons. The ten largest clones take up about 6% of the sample.

The source was peripheral blood, collected 4 to 6 months after surgery. The chain uses TRBV2 and TRBJ1-6; there is no confident call for the D gene. This clonotype originated in a boy under two years old with tuberous sclerosis and intractable seizures. The CDR3 here reads CASSRVSGRSPLHF. The DNA sequence reads TGTGCCAGCAGCCGGGTGTCAGGTAGATCACCCCTCCACTTT.